This TCR beta chain was recovered during a study of CD8+ T cells in alopecia areata. Study-level information: Treated patients were given 5 to 10 mg oral tofacitinib twice daily.

In this sample, this clone turned up a few times. The CDR3 has 13 residues. The J segment lost 1 base and the V segment lost 7 bases, leaving 3 bases of the junction unmatched. Germline loops: CDR1 ENHRY, CDR2 SYGVKD. Once RNA had been extracted, it was reverse transcribed into cDNA to act as the sequencing template. Libraries were prepared by immunoSEQ multiplex PCR; TCRdb keeps only in-frame clonotypes and omits some of them. The top ten clones hold more than 6.5% of a sample with approximately 140,000 clones, approximately 50% of them seen once. Cell sorting was applied to PBMCs, and CD4+ and CD8+ T cells were collected.

This receptor was identified in a human donor with alopecia areata. The chain joins TRBV10-3 to TRBJ2-5, with 7 positions matching TRBD1. The specimen sequenced was CD4+ T cells sorted from blood. This CDR3 is CAIKGAPQETQYF. The DNA of the CDR3 is TGTGCCATCAAGGGGGCCCCCCAAGAGACCCAGTACTTC.